This paragraph covers one TCR beta chain sequence. Its cognate antigen has yet to be identified. It has no much larger one-base neighbor in the sample; base qualities were not kept. The cohort comprised around 30 patients with locally advanced or metastatic urothelial carcinoma treated at Memorial Sloan Kettering on a trial protocol. Peripheral blood mononuclear cells were collected pretreatment and during treatment, at between 1 and 8 total time points per patient. The Qiagen DNeasy Blood extraction kit was used to purify genomic DNA from total PBMCs and tumor samples. PBMCs were collected pretreatment and during treatment, and were isolated and stored as previously described. These data come from a study of PD-L1 blockade in urothelial cancer (dated by TCRdb to about 2017). Broadly, across the study: Therapy was started around 2014 for all patients, and atezolizumab 1,200 mg was administered intravenously every 3 weeks. About 85% of the roughly 29 patients were identified as males with urothelial cancer of bladder origin, and a prior smoking history was reported by 18 of 29 patients. An ECOG performance status of 0 or 1 was recorded for the patients, and 0 to 3 prior chemotherapy regimens had been received by the patients. Blood samples were analyzed at 3 weeks after treatment start (second dose) and at 6 weeks after treatment start. A median of about 150,000 T cells and some 84,000 unique TCRs was obtained from blood samples, and a median clonality of roughly 0.074 was observed. Somatic, immune and clinical correlates of response to PD-L1 blockade with atezolizumab in urothelial cancer were the focus of an exploratory multi-omic analysis. Pretreatment tumor samples, along with matched peripheral blood serially collected before and after atezolizumab treatment, were subjected to TCR sequencing. Durable clinical benefit was defined as progression-free survival longer than 6 months, and TCR features were also tested against progression-free and overall survival. Whole exome sequencing and RNA sequencing of pretreatment tumors were performed alongside TCR sequencing in the same patients. Durable clinical benefit was achieved by nine patients and was not achieved by 20 patients. Pretreatment blood TCR-seq was available for about 28 patients, at least one posttreatment blood collection was obtained for around 25 patients, and tumor TCR-seq was available for around 25 patients.

Deletion took 0 bases off V and 2 bases off J, with a span of 15 bases between the germline ends. CDR1 and CDR2 were assigned from the germline V gene (reference sequence) as SGHNT and YYREEE. CDR3 length: 16 amino acids, cysteine to phenylalanine. Only the CDR3 region is kept as DNA, spanning 48 bases read in frame from base 1. Overall results and qualifications from the work: Improved progression-free and overall survival was associated with having pretreatment peripheral blood TCR clonality below the median. Patients with durable benefit showed greater expansion of tumor-associated TCR clones in peripheral blood 3 weeks after starting treatment (n ≈ 21, p = 0.022). Because the sample size was small (n = 29) and many of the analyses were exploratory, the results are meant to be hypothesis-generating.

Each PCR received spiked-in synthetic TCR analog templates so that absolute template abundance could be estimated from read counts. The immunoSEQ assay was used to amplify TCRbeta CDR3 regions from genomic DNA with bias-controlled V and J gene primers. Rearranged TCRbeta segments were sequenced at approximately 20X coverage. In the original analysis: Sequencing errors were corrected by clustering, and CDR3s were annotated against IMGT so that V, D and J genes could be assigned. Downstream analyses used only productive TCRbeta rearrangements and left out out-of-frame or stop-codon sequences. Clonality was calculated as one minus the Shannon entropy normalized by the log of the number of unique productive sequences. Fisher's exact test with Benjamini-Hochberg correction, using a cutoff of adjusted p below 0.01, was how clones that differed between time points or between blood and tumor were identified. Here the immuneACCESS table is served through TCRdb, limited to in-frame sequences with V and J called. Missing clones are a known gap in these copies; in checked studies unresolved V genes cover under half, and the rest lacks a known reason. Clone size and the V and J calls come from that table; the DNA yielded D and trimming. This sample comprises roughly 41,000 clones, 82% of them detected only once. The top ten clones comprise roughly 18% of the sample.

The V and J genes are TRBV5-4 and TRBJ2-7; perhaps TRBD2 is the D gene, with 6 bases matching. This TCR was sampled from a man aged 55 to 70 with urothelial cancer. The sequences come from PBMCs, collected around atezolizumab (anti-PD-L1) treatment. The DNA sequence is TGTGCCAGCAGCTTGGCGGGAGACCCGAATCCCTACGAGCAGTACTTC. This translates into CASSLAGDPNPYEQYF.